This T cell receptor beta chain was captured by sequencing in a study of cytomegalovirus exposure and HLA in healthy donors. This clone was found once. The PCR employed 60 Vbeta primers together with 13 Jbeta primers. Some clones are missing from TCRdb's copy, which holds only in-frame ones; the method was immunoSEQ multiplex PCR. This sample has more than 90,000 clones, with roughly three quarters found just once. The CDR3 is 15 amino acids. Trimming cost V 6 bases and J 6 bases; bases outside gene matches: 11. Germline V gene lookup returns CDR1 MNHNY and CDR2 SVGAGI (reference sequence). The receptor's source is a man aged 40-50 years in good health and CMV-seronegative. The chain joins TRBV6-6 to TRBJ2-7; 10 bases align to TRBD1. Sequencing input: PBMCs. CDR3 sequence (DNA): TGTGCCAGCAGACCCCCCCGGGACAGGGGAGGCGAGCAGTACTTC. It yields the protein CASRPPRDRGGEQYF.